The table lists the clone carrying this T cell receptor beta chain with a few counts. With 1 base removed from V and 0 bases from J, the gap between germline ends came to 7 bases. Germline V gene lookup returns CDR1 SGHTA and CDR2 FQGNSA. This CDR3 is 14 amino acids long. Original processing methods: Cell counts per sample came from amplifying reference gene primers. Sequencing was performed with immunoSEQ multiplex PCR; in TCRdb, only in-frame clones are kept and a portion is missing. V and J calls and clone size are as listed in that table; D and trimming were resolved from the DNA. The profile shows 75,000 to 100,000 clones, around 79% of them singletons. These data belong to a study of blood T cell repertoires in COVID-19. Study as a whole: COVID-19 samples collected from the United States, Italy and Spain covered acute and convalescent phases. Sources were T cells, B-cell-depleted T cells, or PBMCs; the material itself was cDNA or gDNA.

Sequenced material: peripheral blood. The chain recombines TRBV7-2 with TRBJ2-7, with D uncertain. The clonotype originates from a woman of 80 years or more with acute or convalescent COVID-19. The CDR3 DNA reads TGTGCCAGCAGCTTAGGGCTAGTCTCCTACGAGCAGTACTTC. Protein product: CASSLGLVSYEQYF.